The rows below give T cell receptor beta chains drawn from one sample of a study of blood T cell repertoires in COVID-19. Clones were read by immunoSEQ multiplex PCR, and TCRdb kept only the in-frame ones, dropping some. The sample includes approximately 74,000 clones, roughly 90% of them seen just once. Sequenced input: peripheral blood. Source of these receptors: a man in his 70s with acute or convalescent COVID-19. CDR3s include the opening cysteine and the closing phenylalanine or tryptophan. D genes are given only for firm matches. Size values are once, few and many counts, or a class for expanded clones, and some rows have none.

DNA | CDR3 | V | size | length | J | D
TGTGCCAGCAGCCTAATAGCGTCCACCCCCACAGATACGCAGTATTTT | CASSLIASTPTDTQYF | TRBV27 | - | 16 | TRBJ2-3 | -
TGTGCCAGCAGTGACGGGACAGGGGGCAAGAAGACCCAGTACTTC | CASSDGTGGKKTQYF | TRBV25-1 | - | 15 | TRBJ2-5 | TRBD1
TGTGCCCACGCCTGGGACAGGGTTAATGAAAAACTGTTTTTT | CAHAWDRVNEKLFF | TRBV25-1 | - | 14 | TRBJ1-4 | TRBD1
TGTGCCAGCAGTTTCCAGGGGAGTCAGCCCCAGCATTTT | CASSFQGSQPQHF | TRBV27 | - | 13 | TRBJ1-5 | -
TGTGCCAGCAGCCGAACAGGGGTTACGTGGGAGACCCAGTACTTC | CASSRTGVTWETQYF | TRBV5-4 | - | 15 | TRBJ2-5 | TRBD1
TGTGCCAGCAGCGTCGACAGTTTTTCACCCCTCCACTTT | CASSVDSFSPLHF | TRBV7-2 | - | 13 | TRBJ1-6 | -
TGTGCCAGCAGCTTAGGTTTGTCGCGGGGGCCCTATGGCTACACCTTC | CASSLGLSRGPYGYTF | TRBV7-9 | once | 16 | TRBJ1-2 | -
TGTGCCAGCAGCGCTGGACAGAGAAACACCATATATTTT | CASSAGQRNTIYF | TRBV9 | - | 13 | TRBJ1-3 | -
TGTGCCAGCTCACCGTGGGACAGCCCCTACTCTGGAAACACCATATATTTT | CASSPWDSPYSGNTIYF | TRBV18 | once | 17 | TRBJ1-3 | TRBD1
TGCGCCAGCAGCCAAGACCCACAGGGGGCTGGCTATGGCTACACCTTC | CASSQDPQGAGYGYTF | TRBV4-3 | - | 16 | TRBJ1-2 | TRBD1
TGTGCCAGCAGCTTAGGCCCTCAGTCCTACGAGCAGTACTTC | CASSLGPQSYEQYF | TRBV7-2 | - | 14 | TRBJ2-7 | -
TGCGCCAGCAGCCCCGGAGGGGGGGCAGATACGCAGTATTTT | CASSPGGGADTQYF | TRBV5-1 | once | 14 | TRBJ2-3 | -
TGTGCCAGCAGTTTGGACAGCCGCACAGATACGCAGTATTTT | CASSLDSRTDTQYF | TRBV27 | - | 14 | TRBJ2-3 | -
TGTGCCAGCTGCAAGCTTGGAGCCTACGAGCAGTACTTC | CASCKLGAYEQYF | TRBV12-3/TRBV12-4 | - | 13 | TRBJ2-7 | -